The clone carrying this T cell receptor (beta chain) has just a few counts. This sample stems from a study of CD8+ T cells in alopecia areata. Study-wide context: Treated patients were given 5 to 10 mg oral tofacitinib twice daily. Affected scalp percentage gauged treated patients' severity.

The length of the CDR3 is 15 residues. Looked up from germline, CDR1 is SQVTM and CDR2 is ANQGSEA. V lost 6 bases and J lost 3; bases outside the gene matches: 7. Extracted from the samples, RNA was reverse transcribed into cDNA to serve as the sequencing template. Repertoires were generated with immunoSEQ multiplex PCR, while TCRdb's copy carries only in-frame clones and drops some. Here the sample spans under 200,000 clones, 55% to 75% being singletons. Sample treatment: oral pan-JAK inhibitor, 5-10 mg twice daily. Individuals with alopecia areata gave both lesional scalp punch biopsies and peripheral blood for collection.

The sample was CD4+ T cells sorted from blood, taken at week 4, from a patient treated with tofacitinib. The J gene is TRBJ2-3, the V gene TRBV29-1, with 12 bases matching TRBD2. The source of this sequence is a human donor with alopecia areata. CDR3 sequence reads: CSVAGLAGKTDTQYF. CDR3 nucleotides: TGCAGCGTAGCCGGACTAGCGGGGAAAACAGATACGCAGTATTTT.